One sample yielded the 14 T cell receptor beta chains listed below, sequenced in a study of OX40 agonist ivuxolimab in advanced cancers. Clones were sequenced by immunoSEQ multiplex PCR, and TCRdb holds only the in-frame ones, with some missing. The sample lists tens of thousands of clones, roughly 90% occurring once. This specimen was CD4+ or CD8+ T cells sorted from blood, taken in a trial of the OX40 agonist ivuxolimab. All receptors derive from an adult with an advanced solid tumor such as melanoma, head and neck, liver or kidney cancer.

This chain joins TRBV19 and TRBJ1-4; D perhaps matches TRBD1 (5 bases). Trimming pared 3 bases from V and 5 bases from J, leaving 13 bases between. CDR1 and CDR2 (germline): LNHDA, SQIVND (reference sequence). This CDR3 is built from 15 residues. The CDR3 protein is CASSMRAGPNEKLFF. For the CDR3, the DNA is TGTGCCAGTAGTATGCGGGCAGGGCCAAATGAAAAACTGTTTTTT.

The chain is built from TRBV19 and TRBJ2-3; perhaps D is TRBD1 or TRBD2 (6 bases each). The V gene's germline CDR1 is LNHDA and CDR2 SQIVND (reference sequence). Trimming took off 2 bases at V and 2 bases at J, with 17 bases between the two ends. This CDR3 is built from 17 residues. The CDR3: CASSIPTRGPSTDTQYF. In DNA form, the CDR3 reads TGTGCCAGTAGTATACCCACTCGGGGGCCATCCACAGATACGCAGTATTTT.

V usage is TRBV4-2 and J usage is TRBJ2-2, with D possibly TRBD1 on 5 matching bases. This CDR3 is 14 amino acids long. Germline V gene data show CDR1 as LGHNA and CDR2 as YNFKEQ. The ends were cut back, 4 bases at V and 4 bases at J, with 10 bases in the middle. This CDR3 is CASSLTELTGELFF. The CDR3 DNA is TGTGCCAGCAGCCTGACAGAGCTCACCGGGGAGCTGTTTTTT.

V and J are TRBV19 and TRBJ2-7; 9 positions match TRBD1. The V segment lost 0 bases and the J segment 4 bases; nucleotides outside the gene matches: 4. The germline V gene encodes CDR1 LNHDA and CDR2 SQIVND (reference sequence). This CDR3 has 15 amino acids. The CDR3 loop is CASSIEGTGTYEQYF. In nucleotides, the CDR3 is TGTGCCAGTAGTATAGAAGGGACAGGGACGTACGAGCAGTACTTC.

The chain carries TRBV6-1 and TRBJ1-5, with unresolved D. V lost 1 base and J lost 9, with 13 bases in between. Germline loops: CDR1 MNHNS, CDR2 SASEGT. The CDR3 is made up of 14 amino acids. The CDR3 sequence is CASSEDRWVGPQHF. The CDR3 coding sequence is TGTGCCAGCAGTGAAGATAGGTGGGTGGGGCCCCAGCATTTT.

The chain recombines TRBV28 with TRBJ2-4, with 8 bases that match TRBD1. Germline lookup yields CDR1 MDHEN and CDR2 SYDVKM. V gave up 3 bases and J gave up 8 bases; unmatched junction bases: 6. The CDR3 contains 14 residues. The CDR3 loop is CASSFPGQVHIQYF. CDR3 bases: TGTGCCAGCAGTTTTCCGGGACAGGTGCACATTCAGTACTTC.

This chain joins TRBV6-6 and TRBJ2-1, with D unresolved. CDR3 length: 12 residues. Germline lookup yields CDR1 MNHNY and CDR2 SVGAGI (reference sequence). Trimming removed 7 bases from V and 9 bases from J, with 13 bases in between. CDR3 in amino acids: CASNDGVGEQFF. The CDR3, as DNA: TGTGCCAGCAACGACGGAGTGGGTGAGCAGTTCTTC.

The genes are TRBV7-2 and TRBJ2-7, with D hard to call. The CDR3 spans 11 residues. The V gene lost 6 bases and the J gene lost 1 base, with 4 bases spanning the gap. The V gene's germline CDR1 is SGHTA and CDR2 FQGNSA. The CDR3 DNA is TGTGCCAGCAGACTTTCCTACGAGCAGTACTTC. Protein sequence: CASRLSYEQYF.

The chain couples TRBV5-4 to TRBJ2-7; perhaps TRBD1 as D (6 bases). This CDR3 has 15 amino acids. Germline assignment: CDR1 SGHNT and CDR2 YYREEE (reference sequence). Trimming took off 4 bases at V and 0 bases at J, with 14 bases between the two ends. CDR3 residues: CASSPPDSDSYEQYF. In DNA, the CDR3 is TGTGCCAGCAGCCCGCCGGACAGTGACTCCTACGAGCAGTACTTC.

The chain joins TRBV19 to TRBJ2-3, with D unclear. From germline, CDR1 is LNHDA and CDR2 SQIVND (reference sequence). The CDR3 has 15 amino acids. The V gene lost 2 bases and the J gene lost 4 bases, with 13 bases spanning the gap. CDR3: CASSITSVYPDTQYF. The CDR3 nucleotides are TGTGCCAGTAGTATAACCTCAGTTTACCCAGATACGCAGTATTTT.

V gene TRBV28 combines with J gene TRBJ1-5; no clear D. The CDR3 spans 20 residues. CDR1 MDHEN and CDR2 SYDVKM come from the germline V gene. V lost 3 bases to trimming and J lost 6 bases, with 30 bases between them. CDR3 protein: CASSFNLIFARGFSGQPQHF. The CDR3 DNA reads TGTGCCAGCAGTTTTAACTTGATATTCGCCCGGGGATTTTCGGGTCAGCCCCAGCATTTT.

This clone was seen only once. V is TRBV7-9 and J is TRBJ1-6, with D possibly TRBD1 on 6 matching bases. Germline V gene lookup returns CDR1 SEHNR and CDR2 FQNEAQ (reference sequence). There are 15 residues in the CDR3. Deletions cut 1 base from V and 7 bases from J, with 11 bases between. CDR3 DNA sequence: TGTGCCAGCAGCTTAGTGGTACAGGGCAATTCACCCCTCCACTTT. Amino acids: CASSLVVQGNSPLHF. The whole variable domain, remainder taken from reference TRBV7-9 and TRBJ1-6, is DTGVSQNPRHKITKRGQNVTFRCDPISEHNRLYWYRQTLGQGPEFLTYFQNEAQLEKSRLLSDRFSAERPKGSFSTLEIQRTEQGDSAMYLCASSLVVQGNSPLHFGNGTRLTVT.

The table lists this clone with a count of one. The gene calls are TRBV10-2 and TRBJ1-5; D is perhaps TRBD1 (6 bases). Trimming pared 6 bases from V and 6 bases from J, leaving 15 bases between. Germline CDR1 reads WSHSY; CDR2 reads SAAADI. This CDR3 comprises 14 residues. The CDR3 loop is CASRDEGEGQPQHF. In DNA, the CDR3 is TGCGCCAGCAGGGACGAGGGGGAGGGTCAGCCCCAGCATTTT.

This chain connects TRBV6-5 to TRBJ2-2, with D possibly matching TRBD1 (6 bases). V was cut by 4 bases and J by 1 base, with 13 bases left in between. Germline CDR1 is MNHEY and CDR2 is SVGAGI. This CDR3 has 16 amino acids. The CDR3 DNA reads TGTGCCAGCAGTTTCCGGGACATCCGGAACACCGGGGAGCTGTTTTTT. Translating it yields CASSFRDIRNTGELFF.